The clone carrying this TCR beta chain was recorded only once. The method was immunoSEQ multiplex PCR; TCRdb's version includes in-frame clones alone and lacks a portion of them. The table shows roughly 160,000 clones, with 85% to 90% occurring only once. Trimming took off 8 bases at V and 1 base at J, with 5 bases between the two ends. CDR1 and CDR2 (germline): MDHEN, SYDVKM. The CDR3 sequence is 12 residues long. This sample is drawn from a study of blood T cell repertoires in COVID-19. Sequencing input: peripheral blood. The chain combines TRBV28 with TRBJ2-2; D call uncertain. The sequence came from a man younger than 35 with acute or convalescent COVID-19. The DNA of the CDR3 is TGTGCCAGCCGACAGAACACCGGGGAGCTGTTTTTT. This sequence encodes CASRQNTGELFF.